Reported below is one T cell receptor (beta chain). The record originates from a study of beta chain features in type 1 diabetes. The CDR3 loop spans 15 amino acids. Germline CDR1 SQVTM, CDR2 ANQGSEA. V was shortened by 7 bases and J by 1 base, with 19 bases between the two germline ends. The investigators reverse transcribed all of the isolated RNA, so they sequenced expressed TCRB transcripts. The protocol was immunoSEQ multiplex PCR, while the TCRdb copy is restricted to in-frame clones and leaves out a portion. The sample carries around 430,000 clones, approximately 28% recorded once. The TCR sequence derives from a man aged 18-30 years in good health. The sample was naive CD4+ T cells from blood. The gene calls are TRBV29-1 and TRBJ1-1; D may be TRBD1 (6 bases). CDR3: CSATTGGIRNTEAFF. As DNA, the CDR3 is TGCAGCGCGACAACGGGGGGCATACGGAACACTGAAGCTTTCTTT. The full variable domain, rest sourced from reference TRBV29-1 and TRBJ1-1, is SAVISQKPSRDICQRGTSLTIQCQVDSQVTMMFWYRQQPGQSLTLIATANQGSEATYESGFVIDKFPISRPNLTFSTLTVSNMSPEDSSIYLCSATTGGIRNTEAFFGQGTRLTVV.